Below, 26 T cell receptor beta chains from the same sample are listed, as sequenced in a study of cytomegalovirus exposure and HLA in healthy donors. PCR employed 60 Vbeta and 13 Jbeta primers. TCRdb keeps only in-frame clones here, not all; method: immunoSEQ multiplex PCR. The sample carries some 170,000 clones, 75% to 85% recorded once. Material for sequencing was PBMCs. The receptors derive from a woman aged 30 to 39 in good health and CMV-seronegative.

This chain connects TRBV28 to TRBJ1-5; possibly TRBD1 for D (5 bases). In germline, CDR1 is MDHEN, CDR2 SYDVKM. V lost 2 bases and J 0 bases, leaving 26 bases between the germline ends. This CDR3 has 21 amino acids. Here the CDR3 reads CASSLGGLEIQNLYSNQPQHF. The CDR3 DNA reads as TGTGCCAGCAGTTTAGGGGGGTTAGAGATACAGAACCTCTATAGCAATCAGCCCCAGCATTTT.

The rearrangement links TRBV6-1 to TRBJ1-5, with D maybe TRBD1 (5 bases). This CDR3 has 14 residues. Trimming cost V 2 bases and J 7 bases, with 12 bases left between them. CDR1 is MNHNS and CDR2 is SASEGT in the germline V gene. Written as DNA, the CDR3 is TGTGCCAGCAGTGAACGCAGGGCGGTGCAGCCCCAGCATTTT. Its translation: CASSERRAVQPQHF.

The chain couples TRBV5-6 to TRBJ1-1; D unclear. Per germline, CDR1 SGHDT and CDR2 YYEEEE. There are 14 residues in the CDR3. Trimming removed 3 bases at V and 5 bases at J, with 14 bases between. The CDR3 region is CASSYRGGWTEAFF. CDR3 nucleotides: TGTGCCAGCAGCTACCGAGGAGGGTGGACTGAAGCTTTCTTT.

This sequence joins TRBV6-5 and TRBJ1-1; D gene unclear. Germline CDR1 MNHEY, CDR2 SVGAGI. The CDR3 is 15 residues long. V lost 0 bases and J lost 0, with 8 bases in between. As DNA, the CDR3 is TGTGCCAGCAGTTACTCGTTACAGATGAACACTGAAGCTTTCTTT. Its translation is CASSYSLQMNTEAFF.

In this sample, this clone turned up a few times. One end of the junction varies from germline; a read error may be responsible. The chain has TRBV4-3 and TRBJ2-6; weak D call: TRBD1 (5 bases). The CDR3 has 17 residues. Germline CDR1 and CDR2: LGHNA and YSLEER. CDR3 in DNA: TGCGCCAGCAGCCAAGTCGAATCGAGCTCTGGGGCCAACGGCCTGACTTTC. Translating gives CASSQVESSSGANGLTF.

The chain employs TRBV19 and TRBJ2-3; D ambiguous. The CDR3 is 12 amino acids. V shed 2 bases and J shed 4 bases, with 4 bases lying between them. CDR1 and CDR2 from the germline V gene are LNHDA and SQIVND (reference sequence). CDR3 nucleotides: TGTGCCAGTAGTATAACGGCAGATACGCAGTATTTT. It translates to CASSITADTQYF.

The CDR3 nucleotides are TGTGCCAGCAGCTTAAACGGCGGGAGCTCCTACGAGCAGTACTTC. Translation gives CASSLNGGSSYEQYF. The chain uses TRBV7-3 and TRBJ2-7, with 7 bases aligning to TRBD2. V was pared by 1 base and J by 0 bases, with 3 bases of the junction left unmatched. This CDR3 has 15 amino acids. Germline V lookup: CDR1 SGHTA, CDR2 FQGTGA.

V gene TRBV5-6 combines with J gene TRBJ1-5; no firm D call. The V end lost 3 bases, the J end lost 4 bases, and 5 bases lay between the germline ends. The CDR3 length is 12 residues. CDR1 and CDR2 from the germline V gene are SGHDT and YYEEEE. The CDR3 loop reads CASSSGNQPQHF. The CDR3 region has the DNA TGTGCCAGCAGCTCGGGAAATCAGCCCCAGCATTTT.

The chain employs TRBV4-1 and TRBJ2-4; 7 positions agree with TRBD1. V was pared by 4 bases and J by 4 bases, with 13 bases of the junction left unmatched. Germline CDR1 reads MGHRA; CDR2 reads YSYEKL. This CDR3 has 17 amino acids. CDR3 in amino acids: CASSPEPPRTGKNIQYF. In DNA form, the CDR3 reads TGCGCCAGCAGCCCCGAACCTCCGAGGACAGGAAAAAACATTCAGTACTTC.

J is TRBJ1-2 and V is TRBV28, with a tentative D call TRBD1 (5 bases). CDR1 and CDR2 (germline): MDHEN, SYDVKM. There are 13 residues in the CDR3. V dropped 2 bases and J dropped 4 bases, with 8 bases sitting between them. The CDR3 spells CASSLQGRYGYTF. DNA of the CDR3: TGTGCCAGCAGTTTACAGGGCCGCTATGGCTACACCTTC.

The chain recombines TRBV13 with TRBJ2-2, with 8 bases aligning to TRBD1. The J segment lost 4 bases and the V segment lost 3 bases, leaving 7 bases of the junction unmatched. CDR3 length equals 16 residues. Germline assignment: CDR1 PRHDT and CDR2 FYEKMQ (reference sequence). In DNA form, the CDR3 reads TGTGCCAGCAGCTTCAATCTGGACAGGGTCACCGGGGAGCTGTTTTTT. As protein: CASSFNLDRVTGELFF.

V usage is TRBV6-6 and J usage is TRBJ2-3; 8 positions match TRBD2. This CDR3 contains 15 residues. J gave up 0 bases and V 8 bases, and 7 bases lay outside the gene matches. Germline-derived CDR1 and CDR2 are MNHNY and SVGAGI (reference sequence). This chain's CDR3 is CASGTGGHSTDTQYF. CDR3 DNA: TGTGCCAGCGGCACGGGAGGGCATAGCACAGATACGCAGTATTTT.

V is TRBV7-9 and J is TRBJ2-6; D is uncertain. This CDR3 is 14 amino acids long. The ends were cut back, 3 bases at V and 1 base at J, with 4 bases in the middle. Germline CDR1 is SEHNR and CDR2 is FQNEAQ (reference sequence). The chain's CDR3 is CASSFRSGANVLTF. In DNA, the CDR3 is TGTGCCAGCAGCTTCAGGTCTGGGGCCAACGTCCTGACTTTC.

CDR3 sequence: CASSLGVGGKLFF. Written as DNA, the CDR3 is TGTGCCAGCAGCTTGGGGGTCGGAGGGAAACTGTTTTTT. V gene TRBV5-6 combines with J gene TRBJ1-4, with D uncertain. The CDR3 spans 13 residues. Germline V gene lookup returns CDR1 SGHDT and CDR2 YYEEEE. V was cut by 0 bases and J by 11 bases, with 11 bases left in between. The whole variable domain, remainder taken from reference TRBV5-6 and TRBJ1-4, is DAGVTQSPTHLIKTRGQQVTLRCSPKSGHDTVSWYQQALGQGPQFIFQYYEEEERQRGNFPDRFSGHQFPNYSSELNVNALLLGDSALYLCASSLGVGGKLFFGSGTQLSVL.

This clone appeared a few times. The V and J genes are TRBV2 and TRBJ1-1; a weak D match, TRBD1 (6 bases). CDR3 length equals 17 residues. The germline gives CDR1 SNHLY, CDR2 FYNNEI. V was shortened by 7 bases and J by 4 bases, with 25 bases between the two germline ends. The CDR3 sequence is CASKPGPFQGLGTEAFF. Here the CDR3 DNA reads TGTGCCAGCAAGCCCGGGCCGTTCCAGGGGCTGGGCACTGAAGCTTTCTTT.

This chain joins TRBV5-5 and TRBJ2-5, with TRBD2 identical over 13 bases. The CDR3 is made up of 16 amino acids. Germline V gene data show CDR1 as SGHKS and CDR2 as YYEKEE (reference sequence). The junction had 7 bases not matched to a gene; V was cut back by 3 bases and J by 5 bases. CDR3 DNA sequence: TGTGCCAGCAGCTCCGGACTAGCGGGAGAGGCGGAGACCCAGTACTTC. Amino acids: CASSSGLAGEAETQYF.

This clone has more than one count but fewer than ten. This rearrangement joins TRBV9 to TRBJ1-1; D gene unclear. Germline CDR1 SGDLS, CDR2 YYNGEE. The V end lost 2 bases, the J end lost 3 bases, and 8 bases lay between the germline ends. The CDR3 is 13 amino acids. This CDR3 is CASSVGSDTEAFF. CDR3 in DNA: TGTGCCAGCAGCGTCGGTTCGGACACTGAAGCTTTCTTT.

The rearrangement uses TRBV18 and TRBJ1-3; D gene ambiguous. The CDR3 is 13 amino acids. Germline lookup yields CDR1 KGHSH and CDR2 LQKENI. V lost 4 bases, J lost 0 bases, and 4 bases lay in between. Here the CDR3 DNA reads TGTGCCAGCTCACAGAGCTCTGGAAACACCATATATTTT. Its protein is CASSQSSGNTIYF.

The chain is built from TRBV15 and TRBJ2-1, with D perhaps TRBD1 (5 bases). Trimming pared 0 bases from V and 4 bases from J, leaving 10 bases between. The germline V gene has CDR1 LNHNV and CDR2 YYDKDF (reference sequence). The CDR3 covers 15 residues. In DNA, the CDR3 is TGTGCCACCAGCAGAGACAGGGCGTCTTACAATGAGCAGTTCTTC. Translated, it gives CATSRDRASYNEQFF.

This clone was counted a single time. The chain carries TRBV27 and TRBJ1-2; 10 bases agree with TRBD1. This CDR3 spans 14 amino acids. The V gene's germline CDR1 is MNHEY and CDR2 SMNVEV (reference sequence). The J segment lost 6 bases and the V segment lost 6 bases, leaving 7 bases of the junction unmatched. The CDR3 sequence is CASRLTGGGHGYTF. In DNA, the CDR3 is TGTGCCAGCAGGTTGACAGGGGGCGGCCATGGCTACACCTTC.

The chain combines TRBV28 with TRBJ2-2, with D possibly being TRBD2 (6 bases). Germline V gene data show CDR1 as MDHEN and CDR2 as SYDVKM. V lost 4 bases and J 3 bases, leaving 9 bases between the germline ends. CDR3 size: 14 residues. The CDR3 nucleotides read TGTGCCAGCAGTTCTTGGGGGGACACCGGGGAGCTGTTTTTT. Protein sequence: CASSSWGDTGELFF.

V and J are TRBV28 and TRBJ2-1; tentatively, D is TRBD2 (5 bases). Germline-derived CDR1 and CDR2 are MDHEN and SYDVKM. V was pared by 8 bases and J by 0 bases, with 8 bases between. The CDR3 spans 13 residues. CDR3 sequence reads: CASRRSSYNEQFF. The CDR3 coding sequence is TGTGCCAGCCGGAGGAGCTCCTACAATGAGCAGTTCTTC.

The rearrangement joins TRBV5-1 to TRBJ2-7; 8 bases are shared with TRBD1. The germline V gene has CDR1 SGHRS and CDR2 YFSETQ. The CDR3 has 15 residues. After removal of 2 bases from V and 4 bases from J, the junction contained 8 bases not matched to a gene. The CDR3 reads CASSLSSGGIYEQYF. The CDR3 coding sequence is TGCGCCAGCAGCTTATCATCAGGGGGCATTTACGAGCAGTACTTC. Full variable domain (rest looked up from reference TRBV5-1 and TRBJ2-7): KAGVTQTPRYLIKTRGQQVTLSCSPISGHRSVSWYQQTPGQGLQFLFEYFSETQRNKGNFPGRFSGRQFSNSRSEMNVSTLELGDSALYLCASSLSSGGIYEQYFGPGTRLTVT.

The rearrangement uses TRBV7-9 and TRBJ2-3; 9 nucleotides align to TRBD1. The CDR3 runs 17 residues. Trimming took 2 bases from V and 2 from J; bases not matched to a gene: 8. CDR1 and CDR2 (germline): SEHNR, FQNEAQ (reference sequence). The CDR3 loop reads CASSLLTGGAHTDTQYF. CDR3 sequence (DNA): TGTGCCAGCAGCTTATTGACAGGGGGAGCGCACACAGATACGCAGTATTTT.

The CDR3 protein is CASSPTRTGTNGEQYF. CDR3 DNA sequence: TGTGCCAGCTCACCGACACGGACAGGGACAAATGGCGAGCAGTACTTC. The V gene is TRBV18, the J gene TRBJ2-7; 8 bases are shared with TRBD1. The CDR3 is 16 amino acids. The germline V gene encodes CDR1 KGHSH and CDR2 LQKENI. V lost 3 bases to trimming and J lost 6 bases; unmatched junction nucleotides: 13.

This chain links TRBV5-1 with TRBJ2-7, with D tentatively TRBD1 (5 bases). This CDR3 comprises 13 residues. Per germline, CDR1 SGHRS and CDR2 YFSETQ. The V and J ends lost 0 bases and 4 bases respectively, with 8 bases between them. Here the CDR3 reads CASSLDGAYEQYF. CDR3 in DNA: TGCGCCAGCAGCTTGGATGGGGCGTACGAGCAGTACTTC.